This T cell receptor beta chain stems from a study of T cells in Graves' hyperthyroidism and ophthalmopathy. Template material for amplifying TCR beta CDR3 regions consisted of RNA transcripts. TCR CDR3 regions were first amplified by RT-PCR with HTBI primers. TCRdb used MiXCR to reprocess the multiplex PCR reads, holding one entry per CDR3 protein. The table lists some 510,000 distinct CDR3 sequences, about half of them singletons. This clonotype was counted between two and nine times. What it binds is not known. Lactation, pregnancy, other autoimmune disease or uncontrolled infection led to exclusion of patients. Broader study findings: In the blood, most expanded thyroid clonotypes above 0.001 appeared as well. The model identified upcoming ophthalmopathy a median approximately six months ahead of onset.

There are 13 residues in the CDR3. Germline loops: CDR1 SGHVS, CDR2 FQNEAQ. V was trimmed by 1 base and J by 0 bases, leaving 2 bases between them. The sequence was obtained from a young woman with Graves' hyperthyroidism. Sequencing was carried out using peripheral blood or thyroid tissue (not recorded which). V usage is TRBV7-8 and J usage is TRBJ2-3; no clear D. CDR3 sequence (DNA): TGTGCCAGCAGCTTAGAGAGCACAGATACGCAGTATTTT. Its translation is CASSLESTDTQYF.